This T cell receptor beta chain was sequenced in a study of T cells in Graves' hyperthyroidism and ophthalmopathy (dated by TCRdb to between 2019 and 2020). Background for the entire study: Peripheral blood was collected at initial diagnosis, before any treatment. Once sampling was done, hyperthyroidism patients were given methimazole at a starting dose of 30 mg daily, whereas ophthalmopathy patients were given high-dose intravenous methylprednisolone. Prospective prediction of ophthalmopathy was tested in an independent validation cohort of approximately 18 hyperthyroidism patients and roughly 16 patients who later progressed to ophthalmopathy. The study also compared thyroid tissue and blood T-cell repertoires from roughly 6 Graves' hyperthyroidism patients. For training and testing, the 100 or so patients in the discovery cohort were randomly divided in a 7:3 ratio. TCR V-J signatures able to tell the groups apart were searched for in a discovery cohort of some 100 patients, of whom around 43 had Graves' ophthalmopathy and around 58 had stable Graves' hyperthyroidism. The paper reports TCR Vbeta CDR3 sequencing of over 130 peripheral blood samples: over 40 ophthalmopathy, about 75 hyperthyroidism and approximately 17 progressor patients.

The TCR beta CDR3 regions were amplified from the RNA transcripts. The first round of RT-PCR for the TCR CDR3 was performed with the HTBI primer set and the Qiagen OneStep RT-PCR kit. A second multiplex PCR round built the libraries, followed by size selection and purification. Sequencing of the libraries was done on an Illumina HiSeq2000 using paired-end 100 bp reads. As for the authors' bioinformatics: SOAPnuke was used to process the raw data, throwing out any read that contained adapters or uncalled bases, had a mean Phred below 15, or lacked an exact constant-primer or identifier match. COPE v1.2.5 was used to merge high-quality paired reads, and clonotypes were defined as unique nucleotide sequences. MiTCR v1.1 was used to align the clonotypes against IMGT TRBV, TRBD and TRBJ reference segments. Only V-J combinations with frequency above 0.0001, covering roughly 99% of repertoires, were analysed. A TCS score was defined as the ratio of F50 (clonal expansion) to E x V (chaos), with BLOSUM62-based TCRdist applied between CDR3 peptides within each V-J. Welch's t-statistics and random forest reduced some 510 V-J features to 13, which were used in a naive Bayes classifier (R e1071). TCRdb redid the processing of the public reads, applying fastp at Q25 and MiXCR, and retained in-frame beta chains. Rows are combined by CDR3 protein, so each entry shows the most common genes and DNA. The V and J calls reflect TCRdb's pipeline rather than the authors' work. In this sample the table shows about 380,000 distinct CDR3 sequences, around 13% of which occur a single time. Of the sample, approximately 10% falls within the top ten clones.

The investigation overall reported the following: Blood samples also contained most of the expanded thyroid clonotypes (frequency above 0.001), which suggests that blood repertoires may reflect thyroid immune responses. In validation, progression to ophthalmopathy was predicted by the model with nearly 71% sensitivity and 72.22% specificity, a median of around 6.5 months before onset. Sample size was not statistically predetermined, and blinding of investigators to group allocation was not performed. In cross-validation, a model built on a 13 V-J signature told ophthalmopathy apart from stable hyperthyroidism with about 90% sensitivity and roughly 82% specificity, and in testing the same model reached 80%/75%.

This clonotype was seen a few times. The target of this receptor is not known. Qualities for individual bases were not recorded, and no much larger clone is one base off. A patient counted as having stable Graves' hyperthyroidism if no progression to ophthalmopathy occurred over 18 months of follow-up. Hyperthyroidism patients were newly diagnosed, had a disease duration of under 2 months, and were aged 18 to 65 years. Exclusion was applied to patients with uncontrolled infections, other autoimmune diseases, pregnancy or lactation. Clinical symptoms, serum thyroxine and TRAb, thyroid ultrasound, and orbital computed tomography formed the basis for the diagnoses. PBMCs were isolated from approximately 10 ml of fresh peripheral blood by Ficoll-Paque density gradient centrifugation. Trizol reagent was used to extract total RNA, and RNA quality was then checked on an Agilent 2100 Bioanalyzer. The TCR originated in a woman aged 55-70 years with Graves' hyperthyroidism. Material for sequencing was blood.

The nucleotides read TGTGCCACCAGTGACTTTAGCGGAAGCTCCTACAATGAGCAGTTCTTC. This sequence encodes CATSDFSGSSYNEQFF. Recombination connected TRBV24-1 to TRBJ2-1; TRBD2 is perhaps the D gene, given 6 matching bases. V was cut back by 4 bases and J by 0 bases, leaving a gap of 12 bases between them. CDR1 and CDR2 are read off the germline V gene as KGHDR and SFDVKD. Its CDR3 holds 16 amino acids, cysteine through phenylalanine. Kept here is only the CDR3 DNA, which spans 48 bases and is read in frame from base 1.